These T cell receptor beta chains were read from a single sample in a study of OX40 agonist ivuxolimab in advanced cancers. Assay: immunoSEQ multiplex PCR; the TCRdb copy retains only in-frame clones and omits some. In the table there are 65,000 to 80,000 clones, approximately 78% of which are singletons. The sample in question was CD4+ or CD8+ T cells sorted from blood, obtained in a trial of the OX40 agonist ivuxolimab. These receptors all stem from an adult with an advanced solid tumor such as melanoma, head and neck, liver or kidney cancer. Each CDR3 is given with its conserved first and last residue. The D gene is left open where the match is weak. Clone size is not always given. Where it is, it says once, few, many or a class for expanded clones.

size	V	D	J	DNA	CDR3
-	TRBV2	TRBD1	TRBJ2-2	TGTGCCAGCAGTGAACGGGACAGGGATATCGGGGAGCTGTTTTTT	CASSERDRDIGELFF
-	TRBV5-1	TRBD1	TRBJ2-5	TGCGCCAGCAGCTTGGGGGCAGGGGGCAGGGAGACCCAGTACTTC	CASSLGAGGRETQYF
few	TRBV6-4	-	TRBJ2-3	TGTGCCAGCAGTGACAGGACAATCACAGATACGCAGTATTTT	CASSDRTITDTQYF
-	TRBV30	-	TRBJ2-1	TGTGCCTGCAACAATGAGCAGTTCTTC	CACNNEQFF
once	TRBV9	-	TRBJ2-2	TGTGCCAGCAGCGTAGCCAGTGGCACCGGGGAGCTGTTTTTT	CASSVASGTGELFF
-	TRBV18	-	TRBJ1-5	TGTGCCAGCTCACCGGGTAGGGGAAGCAATCAGCCCCAGCATTTT	CASSPGRGSNQPQHF
-	TRBV5-1	TRBD1	TRBJ1-2	TGCGCCAGCAGCCCGGACAGGGATGGCTACACCTTC	CASSPDRDGYTF
-	TRBV5-1	TRBD2	TRBJ2-5	TGCGCCAGCAGCTTGGCGGCTAGCGGGGGGAATTCAGAGACCCAGTACTTC	CASSLAASGGNSETQYF
-	TRBV10-1	-	TRBJ2-7	TGCGCCAGCAGTGAGCCCGCGGAGAGAGGGCCCTACGAGCAGTACTTC	CASSEPAERGPYEQYF
once	TRBV28	TRBD1	TRBJ1-1	TGTGCCAGCAGTCTTACAGGGGGGAGGGCTGAAGCTTTCTTT	CASSLTGGRAEAFF
-	TRBV1	-	TRBJ1-4	TGCACCAGCAGCCGCCCGGGAGAGGGCCCTAATGAAAAACTGTTTTTT	CTSSRPGEGPNEKLFF